This section outlines one T cell receptor (beta chain) sequence together with its context. Its antigen target is currently unknown. Within one base of it there is no much larger clone, and no base qualities were kept. The library was prepared using the immunoSEQ multiplex PCR assay. The multiplex PCR relied on a mix of 60 forward primers for TCR Vbeta segments and 13 reverse primers for TCR Jbeta segments. A multiplex PCR assay on genomic DNA amplified the CDR3 region of rearranged TCR beta genes. On the Illumina HiSeq System, the amplified TCR beta libraries were sequenced as 87-base-pair reads. On the authors' methods: A later analysis counted some 80 million unique TCR beta chains across the 650 to 700 repertoires, and about 10 million of these chains were shared by at least two donors. To remove PCR and sequencing errors, raw reads were error-corrected and collapsed into unique sequences using a nearest-neighbor algorithm that merged closely related sequences. V, D and J gene segments were assigned by aligning CDR3 sequences to IMGT reference sequences. For a sequence to be retained, at least a six-nucleotide match to both a V gene segment and a J gene segment was required. A rearrangement was called productive if the CDR3 had no stop codons and remained in frame with V and J, and every other rearrangement was called non-productive. CDR3 was defined according to IMGT convention as the region running from the second conserved V-encoded cysteine to the conserved J-encoded phenylalanine. The earlier analysis of 500 to 600 of the donors excluded sequences that lacked an unambiguous match to a single V gene segment. An earlier analysis of a few hundred of the donors called V segments functional above 56.7% productive rearrangements and segregating when the between-donor standard deviation exceeded 5%. A statistical classification framework was built for diagnosing cytomegalovirus status from the catalog of TCR beta chain sequences. In a later analysis, V and J genes were assigned by comparing TCR nucleotide sequences against IMGT/GENE-DB human TR gene sequences. In a later analysis, CDR3 sequences and most-parsimonious VDJ recombination scenarios were assigned using the TCRdist pipeline. A later analysis defined each TCR beta chain by its CDR3 amino acid sequence plus V-gene family, and excluded reads lacking a unique V-gene family. As a way to deal with suspected cross-contamination and a sequencing artifact, a later analysis dropped more than 500 nucleotide sequences that were highly shared and had low generation probability. For each public chain, a later analysis derived a clonal expansion index from normalized ranks of inferred template counts within each repertoire. A later analysis computed generation probabilities with a VDJ recombination model fitted to out-of-frame rearrangements, and checked the results against IGoR. In a later analysis, hypergeometric tests were used to score TCR-TCR, TCR-HLA and TCR-CMV co-occurrence, with a repertoire-size bias correction applied to TCR pairs. In a later analysis, false discovery rates were estimated by permuting HLA or CMV assignments 20 times. In a later analysis, co-occurring TCRs were grouped using DBSCAN, with TCRdist sequence similarity added in when clustering inside HLA-allele-positive subsets. For co-occurrence clustering, repertoires with fewer than 30,000 or more than 120,000 public chains were excluded, along with about five repertoires with anomalous nucleotide sharing. TCRdb took over this immuneACCESS table, retaining in-frame rearrangements with V and J assigned. Such tables are incomplete; in checked studies, under half of the missing clones stem from an unresolved V gene, and the remainder is unexplained. D and trimming were read from the DNA, whereas the V and J calls and clone size are those reported in that table. Counted in this sample were 160,000 or so clones; 60% to 80% of them appeared once. The biggest ten clones account for approximately 1.5% of the sample.

This record belongs to a study of cytomegalovirus exposure and HLA in healthy donors (dated by TCRdb to 2016 to 2017). In terms of the full investigation: An earlier analysis of some 600 of the donors reported 250 to 350 Gb of sequence data and 100 million to 120 million unique TCR beta sequences obtained from around 190 million T cells. An early release covering approximately 600 HLA-typed donors comprised 250 to 350 gigabases of sequencing data and roughly 86 million unique TCR sequences. Among the roughly 390 genotyped donors, about 85% belonged to the genetic ancestry cluster associated with self-reported Caucasian donors. The aim of the study was to test whether cataloging public T cell receptors could identify signatures of past pathogen exposure. Using immunosequencing, the study profiled T cell repertoires from about 620 subjects and related those repertoires to cytomegalovirus serostatus. Besides the first cohort of roughly 640 subjects, a separate validation cohort made up of over 100 different subjects was used. To predict cytomegalovirus infection status, the study brought together high-throughput TCR immunosequencing, statistical association of individual TCRs with disease status, and machine learning. A later analysis re-examined previously published TCR beta repertoires from 610 or so donors and added high-resolution HLA genotyping to investigate patterns of TCR occurrence. Rather than drawing on any new phenotypic data, the later analysis identified candidate immune exposures from TCR beta sequences and the way those sequences occurred across donors. An earlier analysis of 450 to 750 of the donors used high-throughput TCR beta sequencing to judge whether each TCR beta V gene segment behaved as functional or pseudogenic. Donor age, sex, ethnicity and CMV serostatus were collected together with the repertoire data. A later genetic analysis used genome-wide SNP genotypes for about 55% of the 666 donors, treating that subset as a discovery cohort. Every discovery cohort repertoire had been produced on one sequencing platform. HLA typing included class I and class II loci at four-digit resolution. The number of donors typed differed by locus, with about 629-640 for A, B, C, DRB1 and DQB1, 522 for DQA1, 600 to 610 for DPA1, and over 400 for DPB1. A handful of DR-DQ haplotypes were treated as single units for association and clustering because of strong linkage in the cohort. On average, around 200,000 unique TCR beta nucleotide sequences were sequenced per donor among 350 to 400 genotyped donors of the cohort, with around 19% of those sequences being non-productive. Summary of the overall study and its limitations: A later analysis found that TCR association rates varied across HLA loci, with DRB1 alleles showing the most associated TCRs and HLA-C alleles the fewest. In a later genetic analysis, a missense DCLRE1C variant was associated with V-gene and J-gene trimming of TCR beta chains, and the association was replicated in an independent cohort. A cluster of highly shared sequence variants was judged likely to be a technical artifact of the sequencing pipeline. Because the 87-base-pair reads could not distinguish some IMGT-functional V segments, including TRBV6-2 and TRBV6-3, those segments were excluded. In a later analysis, some 18,000 TCR beta sequences were associated with specific HLA alleles at a false discovery rate of 0.05. In this cohort, only TCR beta chains were sequenced, and detectable features were limited by the absence of alpha or paired-chain data. Most TCR sequences were observed very rarely across donors, whereas some public TCRs were present in many individuals. According to a later analysis, parvovirus B19, influenza, CMV and Epstein-Barr virus appeared linked to several top co-occurrence clusters. A later genetic analysis reported fewer N-insertions in productive TCRs among donors in an Asian-associated ancestry cluster than the approximately 700-donor mean. Correlated functional status among segregating V segments might reflect linkage disequilibrium, but an unknown experimental factor could not be ruled out. Sequencing depth was assumed to be roughly uniform across donors in the presence/absence analyses, though that assumption may not hold. CMV serostatus was the only immune exposure information available for the cohort. Because HLA typing was unavailable for some donors at each locus, only the typed subset was used in association tests. Most CMV-associated TCR beta chains appeared to be HLA-restricted in a later analysis, and the HLA associations seemed to be driven largely by CMV exposure. Three of the identified cytomegalovirus-associated TCR beta chains were confirmed in vitro to be specific for cytomegalovirus antigens. When HLA alleles, especially DR and DQ, strongly co-occurred, attributing TCR associations to individual alleles was difficult. Roughly 17 rarely observed V segments, including chromosome 9 orphons, were excluded from the earlier analysis of a few hundred of the donors because counts were too low. In a later analysis, HLA-associated TCR beta chains showed more clonal expansion and lower generation probabilities than non-associated chains that were equally common. A total of fewer than 200 TCR beta chains were listed by the study as associated with cytomegalovirus. In an earlier analysis of some 500 of the donors, most TCR beta V segments were observed in productive rearrangements about 90% or about 30% of the time, broadly matching IMGT annotations. According to the authors, the approach could potentially be generalized to other disease states and immunological phenotypes. In both the original and validation cohorts, the classifier was reported to diagnose cytomegalovirus status with high specificity and sensitivity. A further reported finding was that TCR beta sequences accurately predicted the HLA-A and HLA-B alleles for most subjects in the first cohort.

The cohort consisted of hundreds of healthy bone marrow donors. At the time of sampling, every cohort member was nominally healthy, though immune exposures that went unrecorded were likely present. The donor tested CMV seronegative, placing the donor among the 352 seronegative members of the cohort. Each donor provided a peripheral blood sample, and peripheral blood mononuclear cells were used for TCR beta sequencing. Genomic DNA was extracted from the blood cell samples with the Qiagen DNeasy Blood Extraction Kit. The CDR3 holds 15 amino acids from the cysteine to the phenylalanine. Of all the DNA, just the CDR3 is kept, 45 bases in frame from base 1. The V end gives up 0 bases and the J end 2 bases, leaving 3 bases in the junction not matched to a gene. From the germline V gene, CDR1 is SGHRS and CDR2 is YFSETQ.

The TCR originated in a woman aged 25-40 years in good health and CMV-seronegative. The specimen was PBMCs. The sequence joins TRBV5-1 to TRBJ2-7, with 9 central nucleotides matching TRBD2. The DNA is TGCGCCAGCAGCTTGGTTGCGGGGGGGACCTACGAGCAGTACTTC. Its product reads: CASSLVAGGTYEQYF.